This T cell receptor (beta chain) derives from a study of blood T cell repertoires in COVID-19. On the study more broadly: The United States, Italy and Spain provided the acute and convalescent COVID-19 samples. The cDNA or gDNA used as material had been derived from T cells, B-cell-depleted T cells, or PBMCs.

This clone is a singleton in its sample. Original handling: Counts of nucleated cells, estimated from reference gene primer amplification, were obtained. The repertoire was sequenced with immunoSEQ multiplex PCR; TCRdb's copy has only in-frame clones and lacks some. V and J calls and clone size are as listed in that table; D and trimming were resolved from the DNA. The table has 90,000 to 100,000 clones, 84% seen once. The TCR sequence derives from a man aged 55-75 years with acute or convalescent COVID-19. Input material: peripheral blood.

This chain's CDR3 is CASSVTAEAFF. In DNA, the CDR3 is TGTGCCAGCAGTGTGACTGCTGAAGCTTTCTTT. The chain uses TRBV6-6 and TRBJ1-1; D unclear. The germline V gene has CDR1 MNHNY and CDR2 SVGAGI (reference sequence). The CDR3 length is 11 residues. The V and J ends lost 5 bases and 6 bases respectively, with 7 bases between them.